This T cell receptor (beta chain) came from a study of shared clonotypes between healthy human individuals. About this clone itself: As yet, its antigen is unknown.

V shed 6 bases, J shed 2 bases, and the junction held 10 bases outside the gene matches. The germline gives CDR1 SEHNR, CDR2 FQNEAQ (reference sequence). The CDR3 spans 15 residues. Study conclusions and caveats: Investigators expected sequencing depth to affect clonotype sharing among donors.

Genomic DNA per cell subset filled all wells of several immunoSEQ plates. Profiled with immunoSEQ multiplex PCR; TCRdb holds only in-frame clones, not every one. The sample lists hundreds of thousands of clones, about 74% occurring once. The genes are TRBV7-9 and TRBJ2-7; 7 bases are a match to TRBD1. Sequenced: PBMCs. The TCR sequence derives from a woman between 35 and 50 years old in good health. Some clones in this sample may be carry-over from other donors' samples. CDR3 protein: CASSFPGQTAYEQYF. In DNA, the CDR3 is TGTGCCAGCAGTTTCCCGGGACAGACCGCCTACGAGCAGTACTTC.